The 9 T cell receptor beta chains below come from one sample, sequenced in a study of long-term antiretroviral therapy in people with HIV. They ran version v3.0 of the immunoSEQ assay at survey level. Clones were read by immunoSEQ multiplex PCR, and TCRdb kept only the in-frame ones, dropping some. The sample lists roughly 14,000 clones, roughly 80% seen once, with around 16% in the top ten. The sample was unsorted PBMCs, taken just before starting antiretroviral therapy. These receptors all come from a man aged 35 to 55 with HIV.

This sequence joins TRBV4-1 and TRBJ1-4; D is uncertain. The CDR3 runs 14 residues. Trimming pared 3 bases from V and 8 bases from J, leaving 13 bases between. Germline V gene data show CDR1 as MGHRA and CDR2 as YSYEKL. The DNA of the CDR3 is TGCGCCAGCAGCCAGGTCGTGATATCGGAAAAACTGTTTTTT. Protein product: CASSQVVISEKLFF.

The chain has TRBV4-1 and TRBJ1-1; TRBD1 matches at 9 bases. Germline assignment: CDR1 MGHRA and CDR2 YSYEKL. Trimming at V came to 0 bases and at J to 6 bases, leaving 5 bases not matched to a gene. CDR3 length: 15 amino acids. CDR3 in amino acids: CASSQDWDRVAEAFF. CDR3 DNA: TGCGCCAGCAGCCAAGATTGGGACAGGGTCGCTGAAGCTTTCTTT.

CDR3 in amino acids: CASSTDPYEQYF. CDR3 DNA: TGTGCCAGCTCGACTGATCCCTACGAGCAGTACTTC. The genes are TRBV6-1 and TRBJ2-7; D remains unclear. Germline V gene data show CDR1 as MNHNS and CDR2 as SASEGT. V lost 8 bases and J 2 bases, leaving 10 bases between the germline ends. This CDR3 has 12 amino acids.

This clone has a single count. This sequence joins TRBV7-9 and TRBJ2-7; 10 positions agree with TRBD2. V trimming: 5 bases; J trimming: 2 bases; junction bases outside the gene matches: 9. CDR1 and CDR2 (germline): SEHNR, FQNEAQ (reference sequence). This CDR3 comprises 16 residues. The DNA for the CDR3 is TGTGCCAGCAGCGACGACGGGACTAGCGCCCCCTACGAGCAGTACTTC. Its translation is CASSDDGTSAPYEQYF.

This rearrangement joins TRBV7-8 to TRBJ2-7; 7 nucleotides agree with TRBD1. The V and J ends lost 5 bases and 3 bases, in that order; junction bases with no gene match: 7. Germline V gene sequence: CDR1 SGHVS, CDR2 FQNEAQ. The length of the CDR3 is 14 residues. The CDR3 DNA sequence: TGTGCCAGCAGCAGTGGGACAGCATACTACGAGCAGTACTTC. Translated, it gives CASSSGTAYYEQYF.

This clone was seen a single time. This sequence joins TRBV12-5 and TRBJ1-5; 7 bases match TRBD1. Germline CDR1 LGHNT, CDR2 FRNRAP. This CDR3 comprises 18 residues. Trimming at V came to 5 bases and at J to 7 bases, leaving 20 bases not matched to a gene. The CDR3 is CASGNFTWWIGGDQPQHF. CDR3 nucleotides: TGTGCTAGTGGTAATTTTACGTGGTGGATAGGGGGCGACCAGCCCCAGCATTTT.

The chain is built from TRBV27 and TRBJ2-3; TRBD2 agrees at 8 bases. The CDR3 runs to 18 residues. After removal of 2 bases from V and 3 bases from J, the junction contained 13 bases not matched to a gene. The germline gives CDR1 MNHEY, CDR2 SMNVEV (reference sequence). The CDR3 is CASSLRAEAGGRTDTQYF. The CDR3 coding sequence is TGTGCCAGCAGTTTACGGGCTGAGGCGGGGGGTAGGACAGATACGCAGTATTTT.

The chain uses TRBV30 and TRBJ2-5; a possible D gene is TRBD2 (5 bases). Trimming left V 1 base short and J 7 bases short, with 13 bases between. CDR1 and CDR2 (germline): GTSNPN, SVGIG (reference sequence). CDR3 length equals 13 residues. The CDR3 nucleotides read TGTGCCTGGAGTGGCAGTTTGGGAGCGACCCAGTACTTC. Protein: CAWSGSLGATQYF.

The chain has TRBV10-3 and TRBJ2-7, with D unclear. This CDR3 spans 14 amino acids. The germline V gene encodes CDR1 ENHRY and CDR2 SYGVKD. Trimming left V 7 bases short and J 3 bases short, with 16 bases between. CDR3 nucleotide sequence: TGTGCCATCAAGAGGCCCGGGCAGAACTACGAGCAGTACTTC. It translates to CAIKRPGQNYEQYF.